The sequence of this T cell receptor (beta chain) was determined in a study of cytomegalovirus exposure and HLA in healthy donors. Findings of the study overall: Earlier findings revealed that most TCR beta V segments proved productive either about 90% or about 30% of the time. Presence/absence results assume similar sequencing depth per donor, which may not hold. A later look showed TCR association rates differing by HLA locus, highest for DRB1 and lowest for HLA-C.

In regard to this clone: Its antigen is not identified.

Primers: 60 Vbeta forward and 13 Jbeta reverse. Generated by immunoSEQ multiplex PCR, the TCRdb table keeps only in-frame clones and is missing some. The table has around 190,000 clones, 65% to 85% seen once. Germline CDR1 is SGHRS and CDR2 is YFSETQ. The CDR3 consists of 15 residues. Trimming pared 4 bases from V and 0 bases from J, leaving 11 bases between. This chain joins TRBV5-1 and TRBJ1-3; D unclear. What was sequenced was PBMCs. This receptor was obtained from a woman in her 30s in good health and CMV-seronegative. CDR3 loop: CASSVNSLSGNTIYF. CDR3 nucleotides: TGCGCCAGCAGCGTGAACTCCCTCTCTGGAAACACCATATATTTT.